The 22 T cell receptor beta chains below come from one sample, sequenced in a study of ipilimumab plus nivolumab after autologous stem cell transplantation. Assay: immunoSEQ multiplex PCR; the TCRdb copy retains only in-frame clones and omits some. The sample records roughly 86,000 clones, 83% being singletons. The sequencing here drew on PBMCs, taken in a trial of ipilimumab plus nivolumab as post-transplant consolidation. These receptor sequences come from a male donor with diffuse large B-cell lymphoma.

The genes are TRBV2 and TRBJ1-1; no definite D call. This CDR3 contains 15 residues. Trimming pared 4 bases from V and 3 bases from J, leaving 15 bases between. In germline, CDR1 is SNHLY, CDR2 FYNNEI. The CDR3, as DNA: TGTGCCAGCAGTGGGACTAGGACGATCTACACTGAAGCTTTCTTT. Protein: CASSGTRTIYTEAFF.

V gene TRBV7-2 combines with J gene TRBJ2-7, with TRBD1 matching over 9 bases. Germline-derived CDR1 and CDR2 are SGHTA and FQGNSA. The CDR3 covers 17 residues. Trimming took 1 base from V and 5 from J; bases not matched to a gene: 12. The chain's CDR3 is CASSLDYPGTGNHEQYF. CDR3 bases: TGTGCCAGCAGCTTAGATTACCCAGGGACAGGGAACCACGAGCAGTACTTC.

This clone has a handful of counts. This sequence joins TRBV6-5 and TRBJ1-6; D remains ambiguous. The V end was cut by 6 bases, the J end by 9 bases, with 18 bases between. This CDR3 region has 15 residues. Germline V gene lookup returns CDR1 MNHEY and CDR2 SVGAGI. The CDR3 region is CASRRRTADSSPLHF. CDR3 bases: TGTGCCAGCAGGCGTCGGACTGCCGATAGTTCACCCCTCCACTTT.

This clone was observed once. The J gene is TRBJ2-5, the V gene TRBV30; 7 positions match TRBD1. The tail of the sequence fits TRBJ2-7 better, so the J call may be wrong. Germline V gene lookup returns CDR1 GTSNPN and CDR2 SVGIG (reference sequence). The CDR3 loop spans 14 amino acids. CDR3 nucleotides: TGTGCCTGGAGTGGGGGGACAGTCACCTACGAGCAGTACTTC. Its protein is CAWSGGTVTYEQYF.

This clone was detected only a few times. V is TRBV6-1 and J is TRBJ2-3; 10 bases are a match to TRBD2. From germline, CDR1 is MNHNS and CDR2 SASEGT. CDR3 length equals 18 residues. V shed 3 bases, J shed 11 bases, and the junction held 20 bases outside the gene matches. CDR3 nucleotides: TGTGCCAGCAGTGACCCCTCGCGGCTAGCGGGGGTGGGTCCTCGGCAGTATTTT. This translates into CASSDPSRLAGVGPRQYF.

This CDR3 is CASSNTGTGSYEQYF. As DNA, the CDR3 is TGTGCCAGCAGTAATACCGGGACAGGGTCCTACGAGCAGTACTTC. The rearrangement joins TRBV6-5 to TRBJ2-7; 9 nucleotides match TRBD1. V lost 5 bases and J lost 1; bases outside the gene matches: 6. This CDR3 region has 15 residues. The germline CDR1 and CDR2 sequences are MNHEY and SVGAGI.

Ten or more counts support this clone. CDR3 nucleotides: TGTGCCAGCAGTCGGGACTGGGCTAGATATGGCTACACCTTC. Protein product: CASSRDWARYGYTF. The chain has TRBV6-6 and TRBJ1-2, with D tentatively TRBD1 (5 bases). Germline V gene data show CDR1 as MNHNY and CDR2 as SVGAGI (reference sequence). CDR3 length: 14 amino acids. Deletions cut 5 bases from V and 5 bases from J, with 15 bases between.

The CDR3 region has the DNA TGTGCCAGCAGCCTGTGGACTAGCGATGAGCAGTTCTTC. Translation: CASSLWTSDEQFF. The chain joins TRBV5-8 to TRBJ2-1; 9 positions match TRBD2. J lost 8 bases, V lost 4 bases, and 4 bases had no gene match. The CDR3 has 13 amino acids. The germline CDR1 and CDR2 sequences are SGHTS and YDEGEE.

This sequence joins TRBV19 and TRBJ2-7, with a possible D match to TRBD2 (6 bases). CDR3 length equals 16 residues. V shed 5 bases and J shed 5 bases, with 22 bases lying between them. Looked up from germline, CDR1 is LNHDA and CDR2 is SQIVND (reference sequence). The CDR3 DNA reads TGTGCCAGTAGTGGAGGGGCAGGATCCTTGATTGACGAGCAGTACTTC. This gives the protein CASSGGAGSLIDEQYF.

The V call is TRBV19, the J call TRBJ1-4; 9 bases align to TRBD1. The J segment lost 3 bases and the V segment lost 8 bases, leaving 7 bases of the junction unmatched. The germline V gene has CDR1 LNHDA and CDR2 SQIVND (reference sequence). The CDR3 loop spans 15 amino acids. CDR3: CASGGQGGPNEKLFF. The CDR3 bases are TGTGCCAGTGGGGGACAGGGCGGGCCTAATGAAAAACTGTTTTTT.

The chain links TRBV19 to TRBJ1-6; possibly TRBD1 for D (5 bases). Trimming cost V 10 bases and J 3 bases, with 10 bases left between them. This CDR3 is built from 13 residues. Per germline, CDR1 LNHDA and CDR2 SQIVND (reference sequence). CDR3 loop: CATSGDYNSPLHF. DNA of the CDR3: TGTGCCACCTCGGGGGACTATAATTCACCCCTCCACTTT.

This chain links TRBV12-5 with TRBJ1-1; no clear D gene. V gave up 10 bases and J gave up 1 base, with 19 bases separating them. The CDR3 covers 15 residues. CDR1 LGHNT and CDR2 FRNRAP come from the germline V gene. Here the CDR3 DNA reads TGTGCTACCTTACCAGCCAATACTCCGAACACTGAAGCTTTCTTT. This codes for CATLPANTPNTEAFF.

The count of this clone is one. This chain joins TRBV7-2 and TRBJ2-5, with TRBD1 identical over 10 bases. The DNA end is a closer match to TRBJ2-7, so the J assignment may be wrong. Germline V CDR1 and CDR2: SGHTA, FQGNSA. This CDR3 has 15 amino acids. DNA of the CDR3: TGTGCCAGCAGCTGGAGACAGGGGGCGACCTACGAGCAGTACTTC. Encoded protein: CASSWRQGATYEQYF.

The V call is TRBV11-3, the J call TRBJ2-5; 9 nucleotides agree with TRBD2. Germline V gives CDR1 SGHNT, CDR2 YENEEA. This CDR3 region has 14 residues. The junction had 6 bases not matched to a gene; V was cut back by 5 bases and J by 5 bases. The CDR3 sequence: CASSRGGASETQYF. The CDR3 bases are TGTGCCAGCAGCCGCGGGGGGGCTAGTGAGACCCAGTACTTC. The full variable domain, its missing parts supplied by reference TRBV11-3 and TRBJ2-5, is EAGVVQSPRYKIIEKKQPVAFWCNPISGHNTLYWYLQNLGQGPELLIRYENEEAVDDSQLPKDRFSAERLKGVDSTLKIQPAELGDSAVYLCASSRGGASETQYFGPGTRLLVL.

The rearrangement links TRBV7-2 to TRBJ2-4, with D possibly matching TRBD1 (5 bases). V was shortened by 5 bases and J by 2 bases, with 16 bases between the two germline ends. The germline V gene has CDR1 SGHTA and CDR2 FQGNSA. CDR3 length: 16 residues. In DNA form, the CDR3 reads TGTGCCAGCAGCCCCCAGGGTTTGGATACCAAAAACATTCAGTACTTC. Its translation: CASSPQGLDTKNIQYF.

The chain joins TRBV4-2 to TRBJ1-1, with TRBD1 as a possible D gene (5 bases). This CDR3 has 15 amino acids. The germline CDR1 and CDR2 sequences are LGHNA and YNFKEQ. V dropped 2 bases and J dropped 0 bases, with 10 bases sitting between them. The CDR3 DNA reads as TGTGCCAGCAGCCAACCGGGACCGATGAACACTGAAGCTTTCTTT. Its protein product is CASSQPGPMNTEAFF.

This chain connects TRBV2 to TRBJ2-5; D possibly corresponds to TRBD1 (5 bases). The J call may be wrong; the DNA end is better matched by TRBJ2-7. The CDR3 covers 14 residues. Per the germline V gene, CDR1 is SNHLY and CDR2 is FYNNEI. The DNA of the CDR3 is TGTGCCAGCACGAAGGGGCAACTAAGCTACGAGCAGTACTTC. Its protein product is CASTKGQLSYEQYF.

The rearrangement links TRBV19 to TRBJ1-4; D is unresolved. V lost 4 bases to trimming and J lost 0 bases, with 18 bases between them. The germline CDR1 and CDR2 sequences are LNHDA and SQIVND (reference sequence). This CDR3 contains 18 residues. The DNA for the CDR3 is TGTGCCAGTAGTACCTCCACCGACCCCGGAACAACTAATGAAAAACTGTTTTTT. Translating it yields CASSTSTDPGTTNEKLFF.

This clone was observed a single time. V and J are TRBV6-6 and TRBJ1-6; possible D gene TRBD1, 6 bases. The germline V gene has CDR1 MNHNY and CDR2 SVGAGI (reference sequence). Trimming left V 4 bases short and J 10 bases short, with 11 bases between. The CDR3 extends over 13 amino acids. CDR3 sequence reads: CASSSGERSPLHF. DNA for the CDR3: TGTGCCAGCAGTTCAGGGGAGAGGTCACCCCTCCACTTT.

This chain joins TRBV4-1 and TRBJ2-5, with a possible D match to TRBD1 (7 bases). Near its end, the DNA agrees better with TRBJ2-7, so the J call may be wrong. Germline V CDR1 and CDR2: MGHRA, YSYEKL. The CDR3 is 15 amino acids. CDR3 residues: CASSFSGGRDYEQYF. The CDR3, as DNA: TGCGCCAGCAGCTTCTCAGGGGGGAGAGACTACGAGCAGTACTTC.

This sequence joins TRBV7-3 and TRBJ2-5, with D perhaps TRBD1 or TRBD2 (6 bases each). The germline CDR1 and CDR2 sequences are SGHTA and FQGTGA. The CDR3 contains 15 residues. The V gene lost 5 bases and the J gene lost 6 bases, with 19 bases spanning the gap. This CDR3 reads CASSPRAGGGQTQYF. Here the CDR3 DNA reads TGTGCCAGCAGCCCGCGAGCCGGGGGCGGGCAGACCCAGTACTTC.

This chain links TRBV21-1 with TRBJ1-2. TRBV21-1 is a documented pseudogene. This CDR3 comprises 16 residues. The CDR3 region has the DNA TGTGCCAGTCCCGCCGGGAGTGCACCACATAACTATGGCTACACCTTC. It yields the protein CASPAGSAPHNYGYTF.